These T cell receptor beta chains were read from a single sample in a study of T cell responses to AZD1222 COVID-19 vaccine. Sequenced by immunoSEQ multiplex PCR; TCRdb stores in-frame clones only, minus some. The table includes about 35,000 clones, approximately 90% detected once. The sample consisted of peripheral blood, taken 28 days after the second AZD1222 dose. Every receptor here comes from an adult who received the AZD1222 COVID-19 vaccine. The CDR3 runs from the conserved cysteine through the conserved F or W. D genes are given only for firm matches. Clone size appears in some rows only: once, few, many, or a class for an expanded clone.

V	size	D	J	CDR3	DNA
TRBV2	few	-	TRBJ1-2	CASSGGSGAIYGYTF	TGTGCCAGCAGTGGCGGATCGGGGGCAATTTATGGCTACACCTTC
TRBV3-1/TRBV3-2	-	-	TRBJ2-2	CASSQPRPGELFF	TGTGCCAGCAGCCAACCCAGGCCCGGGGAGCTGTTTTTT
TRBV20-1	-	-	TRBJ2-1	CSARAHEQFF	TGCAGTGCTAGAGCGCATGAGCAGTTCTTC
TRBV4-1	-	TRBD2	TRBJ2-2	CASSRGGTSNTGELFF	TGCGCCAGCAGCCGGGGCGGGACTAGCAACACCGGGGAGCTGTTTTTT
TRBV11-2	-	-	TRBJ1-2	CASSTEGSGYTF	TGTGCCAGCAGCACAGAGGGGAGTGGCTACACCTTC
TRBV20-1	few	-	TRBJ2-7	CSVRSSYEQYF	TGCAGTGTTAGATCCTCCTACGAGCAGTACTTC
TRBV6-1	few	-	TRBJ2-7	CASSERSYEQYF	TGTGCCAGCAGTGAAAGGTCCTACGAGCAGTACTTC
TRBV7-2	-	TRBD1	TRBJ2-5	CASSSRQGQETQYF	TGTGCCAGCAGCTCAAGACAGGGTCAAGAGACCCAGTACTTC
TRBV5-1	-	TRBD1	TRBJ1-2	CASSLLGTGGYGYTF	TGCGCCAGCAGCTTGCTCGGGACAGGGGGGTATGGCTACACCTTC
TRBV5-1	-	-	TRBJ2-7	CASSSDGDYEQYF	TGCGCCAGCAGCTCCGACGGGGACTACGAGCAGTACTTC
TRBV13	once	TRBD2	TRBJ2-4	CASSFGTSTVAKNIQYF	TGTGCCAGCAGCTTTGGGACTAGCACTGTAGCCAAAAACATTCAGTACTTC
TRBV2	-	TRBD1	TRBJ1-5	CASSGRGSGGSQPQHF	TGTGCCAGCAGTGGCAGGGGGTCTGGGGGCAGTCAGCCCCAGCATTTT
TRBV10-1	few	TRBD2	TRBJ2-5	CASSRGREGETQYF	TGCGCCAGCAGCCGAGGTCGGGAGGGAGAGACCCAGTACTTC
TRBV27	-	-	TRBJ2-7	CASSPSLMGVHEQYF	TGTGCCAGCAGTCCATCCCTCATGGGGGTACACGAGCAGTACTTC
TRBV5-4	-	-	TRBJ1-1	CASSGQKGGSTEAFF	TGTGCCAGCAGCGGCCAGAAGGGGGGAAGCACTGAAGCTTTCTTT
TRBV18	-	-	TRBJ2-5	CASLGSGETQYF	TGTGCCAGCCTGGGGTCCGGCGAGACCCAGTACTTC
TRBV3-1/TRBV3-2	-	-	TRBJ1-6	CASSPVGEGSPLHF	TGTGCCAGCAGCCCAGTAGGGGAGGGGTCACCCCTCCACTTT
TRBV5-4	-	TRBD1	TRBJ2-7	CASSKNSGTGGDEQYF	TGTGCCAGCAGCAAAAACTCCGGGACAGGGGGCGACGAGCAGTACTTC
TRBV10-3	-	-	TRBJ2-7	CAISEVLHYEQYF	TGTGCCATCAGTGAGGTACTCCACTACGAGCAGTACTTC
TRBV5-1	-	-	TRBJ2-2	CASSPGRTFSLDRELFF	TGCGCCAGCAGCCCCGGGCGGACGTTTTCGCTCGATCGAGAGCTGTTTTTT
TRBV2	-	TRBD1	TRBJ2-3	CASSEFRGQADTQYF	TGTGCCAGCAGTGAGTTCAGGGGGCAGGCAGATACGCAGTATTTT
TRBV5-4	-	-	TRBJ1-2	CASSLADKPYGYTF	TGTGCCAGCAGCTTGGCGGACAAGCCCTATGGCTACACCTTC
TRBV5-1	-	-	TRBJ2-3	CASSLAAIVGGTDTQYF	TGCGCCAGCAGCTTGGCCGCGATAGTAGGGGGCACAGATACGCAGTATTTT
TRBV7-2	-	-	TRBJ1-2	CASSLAAPIYGYTF	TGTGCCAGCAGCTTAGCCGCCCCAATCTATGGCTACACCTTC
TRBV7-8	-	TRBD1	TRBJ2-7	CASSLGFPRTGSYEQYF	TGTGCCAGCAGCTTAGGTTTTCCGCGGACAGGGTCGTACGAGCAGTACTTC
TRBV18	-	-	TRBJ1-2	CASSPIRDHNYGYTF	TGTGCCAGCTCACCAATCAGGGACCATAACTATGGCTACACCTTC
TRBV5-1	-	-	TRBJ2-3	CASSLDGVPSTDTQYF	TGCGCCAGCAGCTTGGACGGAGTTCCTAGCACAGATACGCAGTATTTT
TRBV19	-	TRBD1	TRBJ1-2	CASSPEDRGYGYTF	TGTGCCAGTAGTCCCGAGGACAGGGGGTATGGCTACACCTTC
TRBV4-1	few	-	TRBJ1-2	CASSQDWTDGYTF	TGCGCCAGCAGCCAAGATTGGACAGATGGCTACACCTTC
TRBV6-5	-	-	TRBJ1-5	CATRGRMGLQPQHF	TGTGCCACCAGGGGACGGATGGGTCTTCAGCCCCAGCATTTT
TRBV5-5	-	-	TRBJ2-7	CASSLNRAAFYEQYF	TGTGCCAGCAGCTTAAACAGGGCGGCTTTCTACGAGCAGTACTTC
TRBV27	-	-	TRBJ2-7	CASSFGGMGSYEQYF	TGTGCCAGCAGTTTCGGAGGGATGGGTTCCTACGAGCAGTACTTC
TRBV7-9	once	TRBD1	TRBJ1-2	CASRDSQGAGSGYTF	TGTGCCAGCAGAGATTCACAGGGGGCAGGATCTGGCTACACCTTC
TRBV7-9	-	-	TRBJ2-3	CASSFQRDTQYF	TGTGCCAGCAGCTTCCAGAGGGATACGCAGTATTTT
TRBV12-3/TRBV12-4	-	-	TRBJ2-5	CASSFNFGETQYF	TGTGCCAGCAGTTTTAATTTCGGAGAGACCCAGTACTTC
TRBV6-4	-	-	TRBJ2-2	CASSATWNTGELFF	TGTGCCAGCAGCGCAACTTGGAACACCGGGGAGCTGTTTTTT
TRBV7-8	-	-	TRBJ2-3	CASSAWGATDTQYF	TGTGCCAGCAGCGCCTGGGGCGCCACAGATACGCAGTATTTT
TRBV6-5	-	-	TRBJ1-2	CASSSSPGDDGYTF	TGTGCCAGCAGTTCCTCACCAGGGGATGATGGCTACACCTTC
TRBV5-1	-	TRBD2	TRBJ2-1	CASSLGLAGNNEQFF	TGCGCCAGCAGCTTGGGACTAGCGGGGAACAATGAGCAGTTCTTC
TRBV27	-	TRBD2	TRBJ2-5	CASSFRGGQETQYF	TGTGCCAGCAGTTTCCGGGGAGGGCAAGAGACCCAGTACTTC
TRBV5-6	-	-	TRBJ2-1	CASSLREIIATEQFF	TGTGCCAGCAGCTTGCGGGAAATAATCGCTACTGAGCAGTTCTTC
TRBV2	-	TRBD2	TRBJ2-5	CASLGQGGVQETQYF	TGTGCCAGCCTGGGGCAGGGAGGGGTGCAAGAGACCCAGTACTTC
TRBV2	-	-	TRBJ1-2	CASSITGYTF	TGTGCCAGCTCTATAACAGGGTACACCTTC
TRBV30	-	-	TRBJ2-7	CAWSPGVNGEQYF	TGTGCCTGGAGCCCAGGGGTGAACGGCGAGCAGTACTTC